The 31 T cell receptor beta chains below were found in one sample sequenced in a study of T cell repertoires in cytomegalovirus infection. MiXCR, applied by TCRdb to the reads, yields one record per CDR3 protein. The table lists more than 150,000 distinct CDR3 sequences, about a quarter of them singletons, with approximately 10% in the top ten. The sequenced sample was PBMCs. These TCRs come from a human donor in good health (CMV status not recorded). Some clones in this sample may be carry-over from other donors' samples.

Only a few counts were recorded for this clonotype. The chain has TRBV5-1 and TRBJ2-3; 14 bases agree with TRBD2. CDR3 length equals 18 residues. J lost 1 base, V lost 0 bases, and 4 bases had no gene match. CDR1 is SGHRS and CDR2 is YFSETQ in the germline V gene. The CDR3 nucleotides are TGCGCCAGCAGCTTGGTGGGACTAGCGGGAGCCGGCACAGATACGCAGTATTTT. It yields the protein CASSLVGLAGAGTDTQYF.

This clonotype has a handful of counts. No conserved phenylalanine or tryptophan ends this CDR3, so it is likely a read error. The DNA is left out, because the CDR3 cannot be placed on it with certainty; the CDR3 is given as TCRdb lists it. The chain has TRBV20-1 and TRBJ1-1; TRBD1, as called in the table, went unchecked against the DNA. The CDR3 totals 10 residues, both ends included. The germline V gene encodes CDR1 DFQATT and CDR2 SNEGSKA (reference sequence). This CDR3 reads CSAGPGQGAR.

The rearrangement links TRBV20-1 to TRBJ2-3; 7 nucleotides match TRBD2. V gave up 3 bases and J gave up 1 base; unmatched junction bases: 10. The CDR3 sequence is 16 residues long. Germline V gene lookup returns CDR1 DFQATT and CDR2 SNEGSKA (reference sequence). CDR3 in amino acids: CSARALAAGGTDTQYF. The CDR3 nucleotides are TGCAGTGCTAGGGCGCTAGCGGCTGGTGGCACAGATACGCAGTATTTT.

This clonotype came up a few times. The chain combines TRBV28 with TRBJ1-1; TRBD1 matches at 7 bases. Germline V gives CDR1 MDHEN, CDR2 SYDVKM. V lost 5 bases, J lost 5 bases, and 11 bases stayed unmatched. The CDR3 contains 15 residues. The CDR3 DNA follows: TGTGCCAGCAGTGTCCGATCAGGGGGAAGGACTGAAGCTTTCTTT. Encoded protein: CASSVRSGGRTEAFF.

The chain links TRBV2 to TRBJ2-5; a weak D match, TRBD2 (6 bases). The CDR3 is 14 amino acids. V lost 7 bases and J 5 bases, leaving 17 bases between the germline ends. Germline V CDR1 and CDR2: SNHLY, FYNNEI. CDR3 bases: TGTGCCAGCAACCCGAGTTTTGGAGGGGAGACCCAGTACTTC. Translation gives CASNPSFGGETQYF.

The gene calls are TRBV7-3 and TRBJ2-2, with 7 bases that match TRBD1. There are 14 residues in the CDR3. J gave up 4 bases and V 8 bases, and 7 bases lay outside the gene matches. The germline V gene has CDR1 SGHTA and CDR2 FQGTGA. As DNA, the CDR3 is TGTGCCAGCCGCCGGGACAGAAGCACCGGGGAGCTGTTTTTT. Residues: CASRRDRSTGELFF.

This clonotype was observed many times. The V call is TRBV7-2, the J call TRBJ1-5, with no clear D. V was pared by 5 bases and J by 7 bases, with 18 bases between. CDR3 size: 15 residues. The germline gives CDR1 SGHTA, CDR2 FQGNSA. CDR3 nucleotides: TGTGCCAGCAGCCCGTACCTTGGGGTACGACAGCCCCAGCATTTT. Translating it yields CASSPYLGVRQPQHF.

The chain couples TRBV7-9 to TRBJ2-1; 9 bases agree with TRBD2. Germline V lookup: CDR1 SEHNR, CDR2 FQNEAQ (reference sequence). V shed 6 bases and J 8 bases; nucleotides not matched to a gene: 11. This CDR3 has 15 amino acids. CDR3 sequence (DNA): TGTGCCAGCAGTTCTATAGCGGGAGTTGGCTATGAGCAGTTCTTC. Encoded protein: CASSSIAGVGYEQFF.

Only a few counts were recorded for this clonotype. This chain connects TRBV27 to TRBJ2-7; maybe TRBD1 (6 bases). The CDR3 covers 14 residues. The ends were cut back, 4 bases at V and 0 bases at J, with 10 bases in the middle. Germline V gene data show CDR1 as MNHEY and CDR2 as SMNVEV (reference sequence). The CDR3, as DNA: TGTGCCAGCAGTTCGACAGGAAGCTCCTACGAGCAGTACTTC. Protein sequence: CASSSTGSSYEQYF.

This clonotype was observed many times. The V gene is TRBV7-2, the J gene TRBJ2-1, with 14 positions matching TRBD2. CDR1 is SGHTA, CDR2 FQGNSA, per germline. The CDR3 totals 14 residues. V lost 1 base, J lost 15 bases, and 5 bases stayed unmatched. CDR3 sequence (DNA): TGTGCCAGCAGCTTAGGTGGGACTAGCGGGAGAAGGTTCTTC. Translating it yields CASSLGGTSGRRFF.

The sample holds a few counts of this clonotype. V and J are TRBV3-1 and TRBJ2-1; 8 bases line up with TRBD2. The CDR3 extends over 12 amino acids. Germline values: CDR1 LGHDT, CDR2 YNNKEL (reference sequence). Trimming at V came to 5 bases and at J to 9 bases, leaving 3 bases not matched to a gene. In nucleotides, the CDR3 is TGTGCCAGCAGCGACCGGGAGGGTGAGCAGTTCTTC. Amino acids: CASSDREGEQFF.

The CDR3 spells CANQIGGHSGNTIYF. The CDR3 DNA reads as TGTGCCAACCAAATAGGGGGCCACTCTGGAAACACCATATATTTT. The J gene is TRBJ1-3, the V gene TRBV12-3 or TRBV12-4; 7 bases agree with TRBD1. The CDR3 has 15 residues. The junction had 9 bases not matched to a gene; V was cut back by 10 bases and J by 0 bases.

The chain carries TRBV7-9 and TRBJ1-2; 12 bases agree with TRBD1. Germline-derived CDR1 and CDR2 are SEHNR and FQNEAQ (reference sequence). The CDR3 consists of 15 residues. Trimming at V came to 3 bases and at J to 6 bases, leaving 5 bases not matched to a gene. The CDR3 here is CASSFGTGGLDGYTF. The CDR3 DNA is TGTGCCAGCAGCTTCGGGACAGGGGGCCTTGATGGCTACACCTTC. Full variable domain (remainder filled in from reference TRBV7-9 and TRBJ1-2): DTGVSQNPRHKITKRGQNVTFRCDPISEHNRLYWYRQTLGQGPEFLTYFQNEAQLEKSRLLSDRFSAERPKGSFSTLEIQRTEQGDSAMYLCASSFGTGGLDGYTFGSGTRLTVV.

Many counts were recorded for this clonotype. The CDR3 sequence: CASRKGDRNQPQHF. CDR3 bases: TGTGCCAGCAGGAAGGGGGACAGGAATCAGCCCCAGCATTTT. This rearrangement joins TRBV6-1 to TRBJ1-5, with 8 positions matching TRBD1. J gave up 4 bases and V 6 bases, and 5 bases lay outside the gene matches. The CDR3 has 14 residues. Germline V lookup: CDR1 MNHNS, CDR2 SASEGT.

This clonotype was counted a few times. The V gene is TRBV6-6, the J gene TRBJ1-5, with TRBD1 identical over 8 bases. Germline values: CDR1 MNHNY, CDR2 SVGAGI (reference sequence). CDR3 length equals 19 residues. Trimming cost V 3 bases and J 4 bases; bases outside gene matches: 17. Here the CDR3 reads CASSYNRDRLTWGNQPQHF. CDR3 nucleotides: TGTGCCAGCAGTTATAATAGGGACAGGCTCACCTGGGGAAATCAGCCCCAGCATTTT.

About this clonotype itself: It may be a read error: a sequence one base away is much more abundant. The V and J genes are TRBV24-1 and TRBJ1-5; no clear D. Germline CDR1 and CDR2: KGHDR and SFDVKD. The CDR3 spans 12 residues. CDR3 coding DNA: TGTGCCACCTCTCACCAGAATCTGCCCCAGCATTTT. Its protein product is CATSHQNLPQHF.

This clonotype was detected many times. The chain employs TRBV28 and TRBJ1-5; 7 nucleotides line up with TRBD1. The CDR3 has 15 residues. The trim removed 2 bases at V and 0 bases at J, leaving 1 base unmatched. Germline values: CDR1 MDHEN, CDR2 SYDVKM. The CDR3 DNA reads TGTGCCAGCAGTTTAGGGACAGCTAGCAATCAGCCCCAGCATTTT. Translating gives CASSLGTASNQPQHF.

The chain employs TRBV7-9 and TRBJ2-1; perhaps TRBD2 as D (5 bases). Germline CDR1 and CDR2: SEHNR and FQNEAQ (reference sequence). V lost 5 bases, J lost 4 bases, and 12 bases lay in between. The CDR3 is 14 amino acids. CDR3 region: CASSIKDFYNEQFF. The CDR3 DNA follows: TGTGCCAGCAGCATCAAGGACTTTTACAATGAGCAGTTCTTC.

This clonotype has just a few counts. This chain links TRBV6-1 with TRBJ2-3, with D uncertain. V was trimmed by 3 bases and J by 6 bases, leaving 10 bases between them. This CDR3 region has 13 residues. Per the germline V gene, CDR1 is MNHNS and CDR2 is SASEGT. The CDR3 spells CASSEVGSDTQYF. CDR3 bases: TGTGCCAGCAGTGAGGTGGGGTCGGATACGCAGTATTTT.

CDR3 coding DNA: TGCGCCAGCAGCTTGGGGACAGGGATCCAGCCCCAGCATTTT. Translated, it gives CASSLGTGIQPQHF. The chain has TRBV5-1 and TRBJ1-5; 8 bases are shared with TRBD1. Per germline, CDR1 SGHRS and CDR2 YFSETQ. The V segment lost 0 bases and the J segment 7 bases; nucleotides outside the gene matches: 3. The CDR3 extends over 14 amino acids.

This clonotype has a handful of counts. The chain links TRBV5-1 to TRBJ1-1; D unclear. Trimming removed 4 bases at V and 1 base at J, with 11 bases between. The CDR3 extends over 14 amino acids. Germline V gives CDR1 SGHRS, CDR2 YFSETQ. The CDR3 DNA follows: TGCGCCAGCAGCCCCCGGACGGGGAACACTGAAGCTTTCTTT. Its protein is CASSPRTGNTEAFF.

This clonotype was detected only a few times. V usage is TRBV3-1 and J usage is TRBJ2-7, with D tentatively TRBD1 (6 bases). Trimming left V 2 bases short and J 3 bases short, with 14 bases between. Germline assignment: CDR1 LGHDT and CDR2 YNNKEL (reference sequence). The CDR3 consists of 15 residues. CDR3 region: CASSQRGKSLYEQYF. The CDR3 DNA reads TGTGCCAGCAGCCAAAGGGGGAAATCGCTCTACGAGCAGTACTTC.

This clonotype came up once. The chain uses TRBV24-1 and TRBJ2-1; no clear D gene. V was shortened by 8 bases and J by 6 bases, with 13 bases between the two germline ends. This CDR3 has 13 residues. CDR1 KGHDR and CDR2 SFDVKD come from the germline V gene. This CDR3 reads CATTAPLFNEQFF. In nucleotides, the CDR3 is TGTGCCACCACTGCGCCCTTATTCAATGAGCAGTTCTTC.

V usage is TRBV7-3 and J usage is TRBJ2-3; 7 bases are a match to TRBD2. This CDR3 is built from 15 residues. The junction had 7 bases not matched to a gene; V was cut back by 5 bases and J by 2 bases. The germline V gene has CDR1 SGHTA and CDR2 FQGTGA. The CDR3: CASSLSGPYTDTQYF. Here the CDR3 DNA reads TGTGCCAGCAGCCTTAGCGGGCCATACACAGATACGCAGTATTTT.

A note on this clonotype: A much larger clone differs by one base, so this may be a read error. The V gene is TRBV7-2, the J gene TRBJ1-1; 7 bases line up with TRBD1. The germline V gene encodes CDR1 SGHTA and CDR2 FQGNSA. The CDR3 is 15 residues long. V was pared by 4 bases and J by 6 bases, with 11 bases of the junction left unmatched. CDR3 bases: TGTGCCAGCAGCTCACAGGGGACAAGTACGGCTGAAGCTTTCTTT. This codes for CASSSQGTSTAEAFF.

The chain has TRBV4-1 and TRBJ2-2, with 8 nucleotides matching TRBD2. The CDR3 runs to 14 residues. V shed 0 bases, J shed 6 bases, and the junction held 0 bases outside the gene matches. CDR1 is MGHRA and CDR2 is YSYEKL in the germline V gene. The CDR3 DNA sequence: TGCGCCAGCAGCCAAGACGGGAGGGCCGGGGAGCTGTTTTTT. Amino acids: CASSQDGRAGELFF.

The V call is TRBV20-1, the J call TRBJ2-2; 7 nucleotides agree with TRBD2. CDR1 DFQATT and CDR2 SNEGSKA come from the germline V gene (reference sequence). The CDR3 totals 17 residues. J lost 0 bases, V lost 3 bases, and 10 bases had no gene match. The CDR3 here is CSASGGLAASNTGELFF. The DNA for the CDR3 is TGCAGTGCTAGTGGGGGTCTAGCGGCCTCGAACACCGGGGAGCTGTTTTTT.

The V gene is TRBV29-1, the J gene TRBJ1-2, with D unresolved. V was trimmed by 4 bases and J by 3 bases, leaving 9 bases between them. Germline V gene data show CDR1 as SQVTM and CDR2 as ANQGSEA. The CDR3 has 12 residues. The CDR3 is CSVVRTDYGYTF. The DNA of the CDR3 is TGCAGCGTTGTAAGAACAGACTATGGCTACACCTTC.

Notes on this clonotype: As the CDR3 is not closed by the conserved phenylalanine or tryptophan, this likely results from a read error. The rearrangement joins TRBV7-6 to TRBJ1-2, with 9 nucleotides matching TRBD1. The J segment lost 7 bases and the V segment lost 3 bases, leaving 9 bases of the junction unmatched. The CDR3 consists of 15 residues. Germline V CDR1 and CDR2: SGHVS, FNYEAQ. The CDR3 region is CASSLTGTGLSGYTL. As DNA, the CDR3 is TGTGCCAGCAGCTTGACCGGGACAGGGTTGTCTGGCTACACCCTC.

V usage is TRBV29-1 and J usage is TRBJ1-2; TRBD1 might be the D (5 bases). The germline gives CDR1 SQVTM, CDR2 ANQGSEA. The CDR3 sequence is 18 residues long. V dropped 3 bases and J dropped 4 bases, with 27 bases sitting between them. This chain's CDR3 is CSVEDLGPGEGSRYGYTF. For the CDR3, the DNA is TGCAGCGTTGAGGATTTGGGGCCGGGAGAGGGTTCTCGCTATGGCTACACCTTC.

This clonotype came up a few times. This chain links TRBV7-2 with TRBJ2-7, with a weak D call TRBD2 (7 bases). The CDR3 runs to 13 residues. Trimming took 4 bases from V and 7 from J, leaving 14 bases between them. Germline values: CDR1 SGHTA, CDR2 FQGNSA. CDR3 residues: CASSSHKGGEQYF. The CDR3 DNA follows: TGTGCCAGCAGCTCACACAAGGGGGGGGAGCAGTACTTC.